Only a few counts were recorded for the clone carrying this T cell receptor (beta chain). The data derive from a study of regulatory T cells in long-lasting Graves disease. Described time point: newly diagnosed GD, antithyroid drugs for less than 3 months. PBMC-extracted RNA yielded the TCR library. Building of the TCR beta libraries involved iRepertoire HTBI primers and Arm-PCR of CDR3 regions. In TCRdb, the multiplex PCR reads were re-called with MiXCR into one record per CDR3 protein. The profile shows a few hundred thousand distinct CDR3 sequences, over 14% of them singletons. This same sample was also taken into another study, of T cells in Graves' hyperthyroidism and ophthalmopathy. This second report adds: Ophthalmopathy, as predicted by the model, came a median about seven months after the prediction.

Specimen: peripheral blood mononuclear cells (PBMCs), collected at new diagnosis, from a patient treated with antithyroid drugs. The source of this sequence is a woman aged 40 to 50 with Graves disease.

CDR3 nucleotides: TGCGCCAGCAGCCAAGATCCAGATTGGGGGTCTATTGAGCAGTTCTTC. Translated, it gives CASSQDPDWGSIEQFF. J is TRBJ2-1 and V is TRBV4-1; D may be TRBD1 or TRBD2 (5 bases each). Trimming left V 0 bases short and J 9 bases short, with 18 bases between. Germline CDR1 is MGHRA and CDR2 is YSYEKL. The CDR3 is 16 amino acids.